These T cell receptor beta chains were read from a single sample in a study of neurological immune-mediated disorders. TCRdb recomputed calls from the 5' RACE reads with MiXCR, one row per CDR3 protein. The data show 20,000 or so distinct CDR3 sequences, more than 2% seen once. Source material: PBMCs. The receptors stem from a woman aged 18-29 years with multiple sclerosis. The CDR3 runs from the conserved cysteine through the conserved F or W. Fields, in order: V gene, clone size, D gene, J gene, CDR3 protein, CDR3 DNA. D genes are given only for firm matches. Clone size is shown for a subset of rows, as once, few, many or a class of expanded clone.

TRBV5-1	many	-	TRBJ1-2	CASGPQAKYGYTF	TGCGCCAGCGGACCCCAGGCGAAGTATGGCTACACCTTC
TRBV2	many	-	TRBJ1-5	CASRFSNQPQHF	TGTGCCAGCAGATTTAGCAATCAGCCCCAGCATTTT
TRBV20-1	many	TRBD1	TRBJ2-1	CSAPGTGGFYEQFF	TGCAGTGCGCCGGGGACAGGGGGTTTCTATGAGCAGTTCTTC
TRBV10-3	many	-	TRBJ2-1	CAIGRPGGEQFF	TGTGCCATCGGCCGACCAGGCGGCGAGCAGTTCTTC
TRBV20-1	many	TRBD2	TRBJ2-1	CSAPGEGTYNEQFF	TGCAGTGCTCCCGGGGAGGGCACCTACAATGAGCAGTTCTTC
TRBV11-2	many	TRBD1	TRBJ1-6	CASSPIGQGKNNSPLHF	TGTGCCAGCAGCCCTATCGGACAGGGGAAAAATAATTCACCCCTCCACTTT
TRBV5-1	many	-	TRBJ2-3	CASSPGGGADTQYF	TGCGCCAGCAGCCCTGGCGGGGGCGCAGATACGCAGTATTTT
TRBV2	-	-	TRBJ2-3	CADRRGQSTDTQYF	TGTGCCGACCGGAGGGGACAGAGCACAGATACGCAGTATTTT
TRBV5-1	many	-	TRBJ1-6	CASSLEVGRDSPLHF	TGCGCCAGCAGCTTGGAGGTGGGTCGGGATTCACCCCTCCACTTT
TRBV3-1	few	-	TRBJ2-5	CASSQEWAGRETQYF	TGTGCCAGCAGCCAAGAGTGGGCGGGGCGGGAGACCCAGTACTTC